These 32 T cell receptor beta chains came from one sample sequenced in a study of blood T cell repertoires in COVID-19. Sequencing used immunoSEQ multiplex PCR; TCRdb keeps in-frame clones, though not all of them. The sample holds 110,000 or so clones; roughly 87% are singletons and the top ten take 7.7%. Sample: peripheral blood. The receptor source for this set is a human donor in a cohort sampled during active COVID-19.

The CDR3 is CASSAGTSGPQYF. The CDR3 DNA is TGCGCCAGCAGCGCCGGGACTAGCGGGCCGCAGTATTTT. The chain uses TRBV5-1 and TRBJ2-3; 12 bases match TRBD2. The CDR3 is made up of 13 amino acids. Germline lookup yields CDR1 SGHRS and CDR2 YFSETQ. J lost 10 bases, V lost 4 bases, and 4 bases had no gene match.

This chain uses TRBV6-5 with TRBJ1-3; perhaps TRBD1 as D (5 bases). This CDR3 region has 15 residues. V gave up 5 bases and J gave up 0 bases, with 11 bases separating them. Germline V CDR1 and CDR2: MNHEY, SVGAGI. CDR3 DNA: TGTGCCAGCAGTCGAACAGGCCTCTCTGGAAACACCATATATTTT. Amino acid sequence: CASSRTGLSGNTIYF.

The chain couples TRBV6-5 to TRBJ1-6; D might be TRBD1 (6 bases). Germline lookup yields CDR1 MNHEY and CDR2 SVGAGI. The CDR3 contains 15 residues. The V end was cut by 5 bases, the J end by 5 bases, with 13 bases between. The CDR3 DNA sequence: TGTGCCAGCAGTAGGAAGGGGGGGGATAATTCACCCCTCCACTTT. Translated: CASSRKGGDNSPLHF.

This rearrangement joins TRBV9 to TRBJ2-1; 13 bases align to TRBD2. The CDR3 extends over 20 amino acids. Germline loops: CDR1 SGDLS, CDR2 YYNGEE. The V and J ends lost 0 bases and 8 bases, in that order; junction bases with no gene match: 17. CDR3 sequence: CASSVASGLAGDPGEDEQFF. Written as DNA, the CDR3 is TGTGCCAGCAGCGTAGCTAGTGGACTAGCGGGAGACCCCGGGGAGGATGAGCAGTTCTTC.

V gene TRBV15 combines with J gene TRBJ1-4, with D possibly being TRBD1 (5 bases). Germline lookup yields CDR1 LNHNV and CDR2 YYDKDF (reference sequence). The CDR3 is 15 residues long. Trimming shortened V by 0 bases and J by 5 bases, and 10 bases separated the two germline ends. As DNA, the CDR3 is TGTGCCACCAGCAGAGATACGGGGGAGAATGAAAAACTGTTTTTT. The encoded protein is CATSRDTGENEKLFF. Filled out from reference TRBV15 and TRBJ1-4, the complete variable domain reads DAMVIQNPRYQVTQFGKPVTLSCSQTLNHNVMYWYQQKSSQAPKLLFHYYDKDFNNEADTPDNFQSRRPNTSFCFLDIRSPGLGDTAMYLCATSRDTGENEKLFFGSGTQLSVL.

As DNA, the CDR3 is TGTGCTAGTGGTTTGGTGTCGGTTAGAATCCATGAGCAGTTCTTC. As protein: CASGLVSVRIHEQFF. J is TRBJ2-1 and V is TRBV12-5; D ambiguous. Trimming removed 0 bases from V and 8 bases from J, with 14 bases in between. The CDR3 covers 15 residues. Per germline, CDR1 LGHNT and CDR2 FRNRAP.

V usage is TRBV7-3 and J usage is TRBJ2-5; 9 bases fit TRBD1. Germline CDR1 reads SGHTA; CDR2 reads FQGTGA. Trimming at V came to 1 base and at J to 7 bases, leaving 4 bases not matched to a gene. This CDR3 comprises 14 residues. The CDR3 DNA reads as TGTGCCAGCAGCTTAATGACAGGGGGTGGGACCCAGTACTTC. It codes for CASSLMTGGGTQYF.

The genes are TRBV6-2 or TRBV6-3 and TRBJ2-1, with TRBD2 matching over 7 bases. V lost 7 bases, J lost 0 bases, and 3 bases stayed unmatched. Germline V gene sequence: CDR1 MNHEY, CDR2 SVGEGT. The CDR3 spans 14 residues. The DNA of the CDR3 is TGTGCCAGCACCCCTAGCGGCTCCTACAATGAGCAGTTCTTC. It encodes CASTPSGSYNEQFF.

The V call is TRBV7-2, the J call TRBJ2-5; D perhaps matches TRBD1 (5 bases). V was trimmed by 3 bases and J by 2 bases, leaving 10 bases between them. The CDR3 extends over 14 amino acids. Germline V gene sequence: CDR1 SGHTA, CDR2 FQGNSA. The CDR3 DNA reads TGTGCCAGCAGCTTTGACAGATCTCAAGAGACCCAGTACTTC. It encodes CASSFDRSQETQYF.

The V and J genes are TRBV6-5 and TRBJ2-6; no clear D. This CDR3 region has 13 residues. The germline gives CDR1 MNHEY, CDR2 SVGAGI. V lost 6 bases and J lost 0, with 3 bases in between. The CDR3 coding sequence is TGTGCCAGCAGCGTCTCTGGGGCCAACGTCCTGACTTTC. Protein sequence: CASSVSGANVLTF.

CDR3 DNA: TGTGCCAGTAGTATAGATCCCCAGGGCGGTAGCTACACCTTC. Amino acid sequence: CASSIDPQGGSYTF. The chain is built from TRBV19 and TRBJ1-2, with D possibly being TRBD1 (5 bases). This CDR3 comprises 14 residues. The germline V and J ends were trimmed by 0 bases and 9 bases, with 14 bases remaining between them. Germline V gives CDR1 LNHDA, CDR2 SQIVND (reference sequence).

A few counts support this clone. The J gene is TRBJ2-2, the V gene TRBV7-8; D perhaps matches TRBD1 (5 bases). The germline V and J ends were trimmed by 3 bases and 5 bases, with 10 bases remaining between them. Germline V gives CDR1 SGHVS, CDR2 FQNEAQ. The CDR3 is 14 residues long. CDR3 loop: CASSLVGQTGELFF. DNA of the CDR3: TGTGCCAGCAGCTTGGTGGGGCAGACCGGGGAGCTGTTTTTT. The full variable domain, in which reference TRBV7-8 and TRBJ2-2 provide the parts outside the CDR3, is GAGVSQSPRYKVAKRGQDVALRCDPISGHVSLFWYQQALGQGPEFLTYFQNEAQLDKSGLPSDRFFAERPEGSVSTLKIQRTQQEDSAVYLCASSLVGQTGELFFGEGSRLTVL.

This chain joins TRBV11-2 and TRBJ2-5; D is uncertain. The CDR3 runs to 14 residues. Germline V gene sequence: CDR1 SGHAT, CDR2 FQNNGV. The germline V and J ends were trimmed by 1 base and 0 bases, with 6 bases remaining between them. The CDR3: CASSLVTYQETQYF. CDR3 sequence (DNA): TGTGCCAGCAGCTTAGTGACATACCAAGAGACCCAGTACTTC. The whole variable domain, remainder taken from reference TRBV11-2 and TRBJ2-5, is EAGVAQSPRYKIIEKRQSVAFWCNPISGHATLYWYQQILGQGPKLLIQFQNNGVVDDSQLPKDRFSAERLKGVDSTLKIQPAKLEDSAVYLCASSLVTYQETQYFGPGTRLLVL.

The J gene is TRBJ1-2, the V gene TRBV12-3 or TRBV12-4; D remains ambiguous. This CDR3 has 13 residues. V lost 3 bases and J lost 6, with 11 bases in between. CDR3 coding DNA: TGTGCCAGCAGTTTTAGGAGGGATGATGGCTACACCTTC. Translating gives CASSFRRDDGYTF.

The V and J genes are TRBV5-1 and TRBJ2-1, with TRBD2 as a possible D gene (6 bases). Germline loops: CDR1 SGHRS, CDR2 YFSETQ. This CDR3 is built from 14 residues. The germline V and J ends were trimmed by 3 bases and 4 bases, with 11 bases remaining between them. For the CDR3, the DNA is TGCGCCAGCAGCTCGGGAGCCGGGTACAATGAGCAGTTCTTC. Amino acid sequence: CASSSGAGYNEQFF.

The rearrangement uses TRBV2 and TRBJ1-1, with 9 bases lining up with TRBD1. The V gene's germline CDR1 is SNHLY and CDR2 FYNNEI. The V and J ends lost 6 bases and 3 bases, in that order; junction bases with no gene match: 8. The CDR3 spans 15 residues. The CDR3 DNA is TGTGCCAGCAGCGGGACAGGGAAGACGTACACTGAAGCTTTCTTT. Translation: CASSGTGKTYTEAFF.

The CDR3 region has the DNA TGTGCCAGCAGTCGGGAAACTGGGTATGGCTACACCTTC. It translates to CASSRETGYGYTF. The V gene is TRBV12-3 or TRBV12-4, the J gene TRBJ1-2, with no clear D. CDR3 length: 13 amino acids. Trimming removed 5 bases from V and 5 bases from J, with 12 bases in between.

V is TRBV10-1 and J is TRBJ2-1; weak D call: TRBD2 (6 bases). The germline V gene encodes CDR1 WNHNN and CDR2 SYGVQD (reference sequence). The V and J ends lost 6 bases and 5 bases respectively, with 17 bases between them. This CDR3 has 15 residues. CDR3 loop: CASSIGGYGHNEQFF. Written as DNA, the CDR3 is TGCGCCAGCAGCATCGGGGGTTACGGACACAATGAGCAGTTCTTC.

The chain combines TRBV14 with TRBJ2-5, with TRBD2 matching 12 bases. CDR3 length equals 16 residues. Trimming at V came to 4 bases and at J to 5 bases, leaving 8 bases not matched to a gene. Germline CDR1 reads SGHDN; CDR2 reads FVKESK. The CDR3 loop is CASSRTLAGGGETQYF. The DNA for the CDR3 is TGTGCCAGCAGCCGAACTCTAGCGGGAGGGGGTGAGACCCAGTACTTC.

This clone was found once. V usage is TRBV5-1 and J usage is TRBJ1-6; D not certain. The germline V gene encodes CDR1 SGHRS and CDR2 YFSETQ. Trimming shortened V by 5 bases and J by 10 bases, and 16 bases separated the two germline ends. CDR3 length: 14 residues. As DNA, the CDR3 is TGCGCCAGCAGGGAGGAGGTAGGACGGTCACCCCTCCACTTT. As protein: CASREEVGRSPLHF.

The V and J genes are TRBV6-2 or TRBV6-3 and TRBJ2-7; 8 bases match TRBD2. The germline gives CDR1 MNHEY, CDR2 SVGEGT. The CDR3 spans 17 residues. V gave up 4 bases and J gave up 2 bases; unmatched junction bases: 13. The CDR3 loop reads CASSSRSGGGTTYEQYF. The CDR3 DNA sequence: TGTGCCAGCAGTTCCCGTTCGGGGGGGGGCACCACCTACGAGCAGTACTTC.

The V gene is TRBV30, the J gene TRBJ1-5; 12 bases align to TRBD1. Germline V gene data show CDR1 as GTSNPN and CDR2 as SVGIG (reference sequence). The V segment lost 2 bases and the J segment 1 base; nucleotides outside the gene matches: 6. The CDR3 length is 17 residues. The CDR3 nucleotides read TGTGCCTGGAGTAGAGGGACAGGGGGCGGAAGCAATCAGCCCCAGCATTTT. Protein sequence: CAWSRGTGGGSNQPQHF.

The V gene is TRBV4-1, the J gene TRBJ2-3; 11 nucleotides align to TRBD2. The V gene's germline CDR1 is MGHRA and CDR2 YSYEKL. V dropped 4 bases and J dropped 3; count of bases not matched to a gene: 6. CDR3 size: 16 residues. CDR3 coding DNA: TGCGCCAGCAGCCTATTAGCGGGGGGGAAGACAGATACGCAGTATTTT. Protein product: CASSLLAGGKTDTQYF.

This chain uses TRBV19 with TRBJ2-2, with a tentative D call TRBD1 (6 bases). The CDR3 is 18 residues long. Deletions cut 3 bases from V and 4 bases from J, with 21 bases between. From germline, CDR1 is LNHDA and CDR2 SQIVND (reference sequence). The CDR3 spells CASSMASRGTLGTGELFF. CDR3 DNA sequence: TGTGCCAGTAGTATGGCTTCTAGGGGGACCCTGGGCACCGGGGAGCTGTTTTTT.

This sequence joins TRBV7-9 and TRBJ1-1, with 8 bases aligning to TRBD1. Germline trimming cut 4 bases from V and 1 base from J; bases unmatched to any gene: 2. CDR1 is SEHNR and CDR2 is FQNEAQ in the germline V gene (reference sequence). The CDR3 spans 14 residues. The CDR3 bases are TGTGCCAGCAGCTCGGGACAGGCGAACACTGAAGCTTTCTTT. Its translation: CASSSGQANTEAFF.

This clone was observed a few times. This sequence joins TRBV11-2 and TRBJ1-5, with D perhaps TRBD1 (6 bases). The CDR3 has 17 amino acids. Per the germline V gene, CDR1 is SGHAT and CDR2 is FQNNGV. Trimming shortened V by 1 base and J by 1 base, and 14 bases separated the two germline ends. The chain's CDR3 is CASSLVGAGASNQPQHF. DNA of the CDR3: TGTGCCAGCAGCTTAGTCGGGGCAGGGGCGAGCAATCAGCCCCAGCATTTT.

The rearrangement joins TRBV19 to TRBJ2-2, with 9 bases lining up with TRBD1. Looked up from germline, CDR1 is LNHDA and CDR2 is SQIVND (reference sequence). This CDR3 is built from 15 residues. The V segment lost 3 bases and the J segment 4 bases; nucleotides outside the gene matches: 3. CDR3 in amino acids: CASSIRDRVTGELFF. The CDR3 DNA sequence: TGTGCCAGTAGTATCAGGGACAGGGTCACCGGGGAGCTGTTTTTT.

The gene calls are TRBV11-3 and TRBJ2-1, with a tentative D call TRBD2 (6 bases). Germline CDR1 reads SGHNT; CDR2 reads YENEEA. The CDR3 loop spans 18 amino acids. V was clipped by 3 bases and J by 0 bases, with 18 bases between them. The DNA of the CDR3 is TGTGCCAGCAGCTTGTACTTTGGGGGGTCTAGCTCCTACAATGAGCAGTTCTTC. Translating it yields CASSLYFGGSSSYNEQFF.

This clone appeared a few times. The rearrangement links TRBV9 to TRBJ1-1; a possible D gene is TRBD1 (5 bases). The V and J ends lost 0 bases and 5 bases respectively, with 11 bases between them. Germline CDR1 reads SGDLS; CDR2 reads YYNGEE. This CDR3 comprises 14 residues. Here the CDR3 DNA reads TGTGCCAGCAGCGTAGAGGAGGGGAGAACTGAAGCTTTCTTT. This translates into CASSVEEGRTEAFF.

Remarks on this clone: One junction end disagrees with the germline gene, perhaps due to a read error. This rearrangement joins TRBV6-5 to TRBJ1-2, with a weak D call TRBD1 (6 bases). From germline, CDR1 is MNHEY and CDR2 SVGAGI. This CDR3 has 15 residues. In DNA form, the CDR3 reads TGTGCCAGCAGTTACTCGACCAGGGGTAACGATGGCTACACCTTC. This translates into CASSYSTRGNDGYTF.

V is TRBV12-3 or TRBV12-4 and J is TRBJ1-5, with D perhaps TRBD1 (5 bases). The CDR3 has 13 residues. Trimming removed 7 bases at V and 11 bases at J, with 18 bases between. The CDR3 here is CASTNGPDMAQHF. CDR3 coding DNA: TGTGCCAGCACCAACGGACCGGACATGGCCCAGCATTTT.

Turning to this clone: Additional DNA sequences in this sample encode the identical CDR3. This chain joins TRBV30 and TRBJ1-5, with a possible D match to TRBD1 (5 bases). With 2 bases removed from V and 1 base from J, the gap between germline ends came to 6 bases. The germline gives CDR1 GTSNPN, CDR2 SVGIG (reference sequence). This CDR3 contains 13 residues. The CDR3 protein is CAWSRGSNQPQHF. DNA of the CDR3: TGTGCCTGGAGTCGGGGGAGCAATCAGCCCCAGCATTTT.